Given below is one T cell receptor (beta chain) in context. Its target antigen remains unknown. No much larger clone is present one base from it, and per-base qualities are unavailable. Library generation was performed with 5' RACE. The sequencing machine was a NextSeq 500. In the TCR library protocol, unique molecular identifiers were attached to individual cDNA molecules to correct for PCR bias and sequencing error. Sequencing covered both TCR alpha and beta chains, and within each sample the abundances of alpha and beta sequences were tightly co-correlated. In the authors' own workflow: Decombinator V4 was used to perform V gene, J gene and CDR3 annotation of TCR sequences. TCRs were defined as expanded if a significant change between any two time points was detected under a Poisson model with p below 0.0001. Abundances of TCRs were expressed as counts per million after normalisation to the total number of TCRs sequenced in each sample. TRAV1-2 paired with TRAJ12, TRAJ20 or TRAJ33 defined MAIT TCRs, while TRAV10 paired with TRAJ18 defined iNKT TCRs. VDJdb, accessed on 1 November 2021, was searched for TCRs annotated for CMV, EBV and SARS-CoV-2, and TCRs annotated for more than one antigen were excluded. TCRdb reran the public reads through fastp at Q25 and MiXCR, keeping productive beta chains. Every distinct CDR3 protein forms one entry, paired with its most common genes and DNA. The authors' filters were not applied to this entry. Present in this sample are under 70,000 distinct CDR3 sequences, less than 5.5% of which were seen just once. Under 6.5% of the sample goes to the ten largest clones.

The source of the sample is a study of early T cells in non-severe SARS-CoV-2 infection (dated by TCRdb to the early 2020s). At the level of the whole study: TCR sequencing used bulk RNA from unsorted whole blood, so alpha and beta chains could not be paired.

General conclusions and limits of the study: Matching against VDJdb was skewed toward anti-spike CD8 responses, likely underestimated virus-specific expansions, and missed private and CD4 specificities.

V loses 4 bases of germline sequence and J loses 1 base, and the interval between the two ends is 10 bases. From a lookup of the germline V gene, CDR1 and CDR2 are SGHAT and FQNNGV. Counted from cysteine to phenylalanine, this CDR3 has 14 amino acids. The entry retains the CDR3 DNA only, 42 bases that are in frame from base 1. The study was a case-control design nested within a healthcare worker cohort in London, UK, with weekly nasopharyngeal swab PCR tests and blood sampling. Between 23 and 31 March 2020, the week of the UK lockdown, healthcare workers were enrolled and then followed up weekly for as long as 16 weeks.

Here the chain combines TRBV11-2 and TRBJ2-5; the D gene remains uncertain. The sequence came from an adult who was a healthcare worker with PCR-confirmed SARS-CoV-2 infection or an uninfected control (not recorded which). The source material was whole blood. The nucleotide sequence is given as TGTGCCAGCAGCTCCCCCGGCGGCCAAGAGACCCAGTACTTC. Its protein product is CASSSPGGQETQYF. Reference TRBV11-2 and TRBJ2-5 genes cover what lies past the CDR3, so the full variable domain is EAGVAQSPRYKIIEKRQSVAFWCNPISGHATLYWYQQILGQGPKLLIQFQNNGVVDDSQLPKDRFSAERLKGVDSTLKIQPAKLEDSAVYLCASSSPGGQETQYFGPGTRLLVL.